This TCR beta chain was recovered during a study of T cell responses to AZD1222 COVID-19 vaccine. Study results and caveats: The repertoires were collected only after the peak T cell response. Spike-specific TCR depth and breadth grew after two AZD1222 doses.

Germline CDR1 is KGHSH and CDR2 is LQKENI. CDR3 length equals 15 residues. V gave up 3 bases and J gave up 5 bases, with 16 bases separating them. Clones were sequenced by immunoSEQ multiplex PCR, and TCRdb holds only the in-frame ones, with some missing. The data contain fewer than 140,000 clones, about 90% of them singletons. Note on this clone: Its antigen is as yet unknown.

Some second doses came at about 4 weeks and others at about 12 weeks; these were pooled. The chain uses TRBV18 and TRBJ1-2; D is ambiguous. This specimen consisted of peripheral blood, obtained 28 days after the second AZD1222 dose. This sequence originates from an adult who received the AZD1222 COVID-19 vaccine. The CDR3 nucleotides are TGTGCCAGCTCACCCTCCCGGGAAGTATTATATGGCTACACCTTC. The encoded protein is CASSPSREVLYGYTF.